This is a list of T cell receptor beta chains from one sample in a study of shared clonotypes between healthy human individuals. Clones were sequenced by immunoSEQ multiplex PCR, and TCRdb holds only the in-frame ones, with some missing. The sample includes 850,000 to 1,200,000 clones, approximately 70% of them seen just once. The sequencing sample was made of memory CD4+ T cells sorted from blood. These receptor sequences come from a man between 18 and 35 years old in good health. Both conserved end residues are part of each CDR3. A D gene is named only where the DNA matches it firmly. Size values are once, few and many counts, or a class for expanded clones, and some rows have none.

d_call	clone_size	j_call	v_call	cdr3_nt	cdr3_aa
-	-	TRBJ1-4	TRBV28	TGTGCCAGCAGTTTGGGGGGCAGGGAGGACAAACTGTTTTTT	CASSLGGREDKLFF
-	few	TRBJ2-3	TRBV7-2	TGTGCCAGCAGCCTTACTAGGGGGGCAGATACGCAGTATTTT	CASSLTRGADTQYF
-	-	TRBJ2-7	TRBV5-1	TGCGCCAGCAGCCTGGGAGGAGGAACCTACGAGCAGTACTTC	CASSLGGGTYEQYF
-	-	TRBJ1-3	TRBV4-3	TGCGCCAGCAGCCAAGTACCTGGAAACACCATATATTTT	CASSQVPGNTIYF
-	-	TRBJ2-5	TRBV18	TGTGCCAGCTCACCACGGAGGTCCCAAGAGACCCAGTACTTC	CASSPRRSQETQYF
-	-	TRBJ1-2	TRBV7-8	TGTGCCAGCAGCTTAGACGTAGGTTATGGCTACACCTTC	CASSLDVGYGYTF
-	-	TRBJ2-7	TRBV30	TGTGCCTGTACCCTGAGGACGACCTACGAGCAGTACTTC	CACTLRTTYEQYF
-	-	TRBJ2-7	TRBV18	TGTGCCAGCTCACCGAATTCAGGGAACGAGCAGTACTTC	CASSPNSGNEQYF
TRBD1	-	TRBJ1-4	TRBV10-3	TGTGCCATCAGTGAAGACAGGGGGGGTGAAAAACTGTTTTTT	CAISEDRGGEKLFF
-	-	TRBJ1-5	TRBV10-3	TGTGCCATCAGTGGCGTTACAAATCAGCCCCAGCATTTT	CAISGVTNQPQHF
TRBD1	-	TRBJ1-6	TRBV5-4	TGTGCCAGCAGCTTGGGAGCACAGGGGGCTCTTAATTCACCCCTCCACTTT	CASSLGAQGALNSPLHF
-	few	TRBJ2-2	TRBV2	TGTGCCAGCAGGTACAGAAGCACCGGGGAGCTGTTTTTT	CASRYRSTGELFF
TRBD2	many	TRBJ2-1	TRBV6-1	TGTGCCAGCAGTGAGGGGCTTGGACTAGCGGCCTACAATGAGCAGTTCTTC	CASSEGLGLAAYNEQFF
-	-	TRBJ2-2	TRBV5-1	TGCGCCAGCGAGGGCCAAACCGGGGAGCTGTTTTTT	CASEGQTGELFF
-	few	TRBJ1-1	TRBV11-3	TGTGCCAGCAGCTTAGGCACAGGGAGGGCTTTCTTT	CASSLGTGRAFF
-	-	TRBJ1-2	TRBV6-6	TGTGCCAGCAGTTACATGGGACTTAACTATGGCTACACCTTC	CASSYMGLNYGYTF
-	-	TRBJ1-1	TRBV6-5	TGTGCCAGCAGGTTTTTGGCAGCAAACACTGAAGCTTTCTTT	CASRFLAANTEAFF
TRBD1	once	TRBJ1-2	TRBV9	TGTGCCAGCAGCGTTGGGCAGGGGGCTTGGGATGGCTACACCTTC	CASSVGQGAWDGYTF
-	-	TRBJ1-3	TRBV5-6	TGTGCCAGCAGCGCCTTTGGGGGCCTTGCAGGAAACACCATATATTTT	CASSAFGGLAGNTIYF
-	-	TRBJ2-3	TRBV5-6	TGTGCCAGCGGGGGAAATACAGATACGCAGTATTTT	CASGGNTDTQYF
-	-	TRBJ2-7	TRBV6-6	TGTGCCAGCAGCCGTCCCGAGGGCCACGAGCAGTACTTC	CASSRPEGHEQYF
TRBD2	-	TRBJ2-7	TRBV7-2	TGTGCCAGCAGCCGGACTAGCGGGAGCACTTACGAGCAGTACTTC	CASSRTSGSTYEQYF
-	-	TRBJ1-2	TRBV6-1	TGTGCCAGCAGCCCCCTGACACGGAACTATGGCTACACCTTC	CASSPLTRNYGYTF
TRBD1	-	TRBJ1-5	TRBV2	TGTGCCAGCACGTGGTCCAGACAGGGCGGAAGCAATCAGCCCCAGCATTTT	CASTWSRQGGSNQPQHF
TRBD2	-	TRBJ2-1	TRBV10-2	TGCGCCAGCAGTTCTAATATTCTAGCGGACTCCTACAATGAGCAGTTCTTC	CASSSNILADSYNEQFF
-	-	TRBJ1-6	TRBV30	TGTGCCGTGAGACAGCCTAATTCACCCCTCCACTTT	CAVRQPNSPLHF
TRBD1	-	TRBJ1-3	TRBV28	TGTGCCATCCGACAGGGCTCTGGAAACACCATATATTTT	CAIRQGSGNTIYF
TRBD2	-	TRBJ2-7	TRBV27	TGTGCCGGCAGAGGGAGCGGGGGGGCCGGGCAGTACTTC	CAGRGSGGAGQYF
TRBD1	-	TRBJ2-5	TRBV9	TGTGCCAGCAGCACCCGGGACAGGGTCTCCGAGACCCAGTACTTC	CASSTRDRVSETQYF
-	few	TRBJ1-5	TRBV2	TGTGCCAGCAGCGGGACACCTCATAGCAATCAGCCCCAGCATTTT	CASSGTPHSNQPQHF
-	-	TRBJ2-3	TRBV9	TGTGCCAGCAACCCTAGAGCCGAGAGCACAGATACGCAGTATTTT	CASNPRAESTDTQYF
-	-	TRBJ1-1	TRBV7-9	TGTGCCAGCAGTGGTATAGGCCCAATGAACACTGAAGCTTTCTTT	CASSGIGPMNTEAFF
TRBD1	-	TRBJ1-5	TRBV27	TGTGCCAGCAGTCAGGGACAGGGCGAGGGGCCCCAGCATTTT	CASSQGQGEGPQHF
TRBD1	few	TRBJ1-5	TRBV30	TGTGCCTGGAGCGGACAGGGGGGTCAGCCCCAGCATTTT	CAWSGQGGQPQHF
-	-	TRBJ2-2	TRBV2	TGTGCCAGCAAGGGGGAAATCACCGGGGAGCTGTTTTTT	CASKGEITGELFF
-	-	TRBJ1-2	TRBV5-6	TGTGCCAGCAGCTTGGGGGGCGGTACCAACTATGGCTACACCTTC	CASSLGGGTNYGYTF
-	-	TRBJ2-3	TRBV15	TGTGCCACCAGCAGGGCCCGAGATACGCAGTATTTT	CATSRARDTQYF
TRBD1	many	TRBJ2-3	TRBV10-3	TGTGCCATCAGCTGGACAGGGAGCACAGATACGCAGTATTTT	CAISWTGSTDTQYF
TRBD2	-	TRBJ2-5	TRBV6-1	TGTGCCAGCATGACAGCTAGCGGGGGGGATGAGACCCAGTACTTC	CASMTASGGDETQYF
TRBD1	-	TRBJ1-1	TRBV28	TGTGCCAGCAGATGGGACAGGGTGAACACTGAAGCTTTCTTT	CASRWDRVNTEAFF
TRBD1	-	TRBJ2-2	TRBV4-1	TGCGCCAGCAGCCAATCAAGGGCAGGGGGCGTCGGGGAGCTGTTTTTT	CASSQSRAGGVGELFF
-	-	TRBJ2-2	TRBV12-5	TGTGCTAGTGGTTTGGTGTCTGGACCTGGGGACAGGTTACCGGGAGGCGGAACCGGGGAGCTGTTTTTT	CASGLVSGPGDRLPGGGTGELFF
-	-	TRBJ1-5	TRBV15	TGTGCCACCAGCAGGGATACGGCGGGGAATCAGCCCCAGCATTTT	CATSRDTAGNQPQHF
-	-	TRBJ2-3	TRBV18	TGTGCCAGCTCACCCGCTTATGACACCCGCACAGATACGCAGTATTTT	CASSPAYDTRTDTQYF
-	once	TRBJ2-5	TRBV7-2	TGTGCCAGCAGCTCCCGAAGGGTGGGACAAGAGACCCAGTACTTC	CASSSRRVGQETQYF
-	-	TRBJ1-1	TRBV7-6	TGTGCCAGCAGCTTAGCCGGGGCAGGGGCGGGAACTGAAGCTTTCTTT	CASSLAGAGAGTEAFF
-	-	TRBJ1-1	TRBV2	TGTGCCAGCAGTGTTGAAATGAACACTGAAGCTTTCTTT	CASSVEMNTEAFF
-	-	TRBJ1-2	TRBV6-1	TGTGCCAGCAGTGCAGGGGTGGGGTATGGCTACACCTTC	CASSAGVGYGYTF
-	-	TRBJ1-2	TRBV6-5	TGTGCCAGCAGTTACTCGGGACGGAACTATGGCTACACCTTC	CASSYSGRNYGYTF
-	once	TRBJ1-1	TRBV2	TGTGCCAGCAGACGACAGATTACCTCTGAAGCTTTCTTT	CASRRQITSEAFF
-	few	TRBJ1-6	TRBV7-6	TGTGCCAGCAGCTCTCCTAATTCACCCCTCCACTTT	CASSSPNSPLHF
-	-	TRBJ1-2	TRBV7-8	TGTGCCAGCAGCTCATGGACAGATAACTATGGCTACACCTTC	CASSSWTDNYGYTF
TRBD1	once	TRBJ1-3	TRBV5-1	TGCGCCAGCAGCAGGACCAGGGGGCAGAACACCATATATTTT	CASSRTRGQNTIYF
-	-	TRBJ2-5	TRBV18	TGTGCCAGCTCACGGGGTCAGGGGCCGGAGACCCAGTACTTC	CASSRGQGPETQYF
-	-	TRBJ1-5	TRBV28	TGTGCCAGCATGGGACAATACAATCAGCCCCAGCATTTT	CASMGQYNQPQHF